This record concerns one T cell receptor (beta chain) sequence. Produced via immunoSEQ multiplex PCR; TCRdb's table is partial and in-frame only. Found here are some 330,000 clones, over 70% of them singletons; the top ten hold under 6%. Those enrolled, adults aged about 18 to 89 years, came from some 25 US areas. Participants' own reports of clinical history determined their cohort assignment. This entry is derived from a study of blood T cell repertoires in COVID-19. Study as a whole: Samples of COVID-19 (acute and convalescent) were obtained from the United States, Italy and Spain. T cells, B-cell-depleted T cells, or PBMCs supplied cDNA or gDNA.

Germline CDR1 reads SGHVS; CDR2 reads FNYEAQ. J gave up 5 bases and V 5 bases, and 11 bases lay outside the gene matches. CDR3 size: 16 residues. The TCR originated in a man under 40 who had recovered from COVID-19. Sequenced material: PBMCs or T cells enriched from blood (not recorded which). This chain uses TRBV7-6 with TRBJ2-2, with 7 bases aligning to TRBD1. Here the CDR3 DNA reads TGTGCCAGCAGCCACAAGTCCGGGACAGATACCGGGGAGCTGTTTTTT. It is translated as CASSHKSGTDTGELFF.